Each of the 30 T cell receptor beta chains below was sequenced from the same sample in a study of cytomegalovirus exposure and HLA in healthy donors. With 60 Vbeta and 13 Jbeta primers, the PCR was carried out. Method: immunoSEQ multiplex PCR; TCRdb's copy keeps in-frame clones and lacks some. The sample consists of around 200,000 clones, about 86% of them appearing once. The sample comprised PBMCs. The receptors here all came from a woman in her twenties or thirties in good health and CMV-seronegative.

The chain employs TRBV28 and TRBJ2-1; 11 bases line up with TRBD2. CDR1 and CDR2 (germline): MDHEN, SYDVKM. This CDR3 comprises 16 residues. V lost 6 bases to trimming and J lost 14 bases; unmatched junction nucleotides: 18. DNA for the CDR3: TGTGCCAGCAGACGAAGAATAGTAGCGGGAGGGCCGTCAAAGTTCTTC. It specifies CASRRRIVAGGPSKFF.

The chain joins TRBV28 to TRBJ2-7, with a tentative D call TRBD1 (6 bases). The CDR3 has 13 residues. Germline CDR1 is MDHEN and CDR2 is SYDVKM. The ends were cut back, 10 bases at V and 5 bases at J, with 18 bases in the middle. The CDR3 sequence is CATSSRGANEQYF. The CDR3 DNA sequence: TGTGCCACCTCGAGCAGGGGAGCAAACGAGCAGTACTTC.

V usage is TRBV13 and J usage is TRBJ2-3; 12 bases line up with TRBD2. The CDR3 spans 15 residues. The trim removed 5 bases at V and 6 bases at J, leaving 6 bases unmatched. CDR1 PRHDT and CDR2 FYEKMQ come from the germline V gene (reference sequence). Here the CDR3 DNA reads TGTGCCAGCAGCCCTAGCGGGGGGGCTTGGGATACGCAGTATTTT. This codes for CASSPSGGAWDTQYF. Together with reference TRBV13 and TRBJ2-3, the CDR3 gives the full variable domain: AAGVIQSPRHLIKEKRETATLKCYPIPRHDTVYWYQQGPGQDPQFLISFYEKMQSDKGSIPDRFSAQQFSDYHSELNMSSLELGDSALYFCASSPSGGAWDTQYFGPGTRLTVL.

The V and J genes are TRBV4-1 and TRBJ1-1, with D possibly being TRBD1 (5 bases). Germline V gene sequence: CDR1 MGHRA, CDR2 YSYEKL. V was trimmed by 1 base and J by 1 base, leaving 16 bases between them. This CDR3 has 17 amino acids. The CDR3 spells CASSQVWRGLENTEAFF. Here the CDR3 DNA reads TGCGCCAGCAGCCAAGTGTGGCGGGGACTCGAGAACACTGAAGCTTTCTTT.

This sequence joins TRBV18 and TRBJ2-4; TRBD2 aligns across 11 bases. J was trimmed by 2 bases and V by 2 bases; bases with no gene match: 5. Germline V gene lookup returns CDR1 KGHSH and CDR2 LQKENI. The CDR3 is made up of 17 amino acids. CDR3 coding DNA: TGTGCCAGCTCACCAGGGACTAGCGGAACCACCAAAAACATTCAGTACTTC. Protein product: CASSPGTSGTTKNIQYF.

This clone has a single count. The chain carries TRBV6-4 and TRBJ2-3; tentative D call: TRBD1 (5 bases). The CDR3 length is 15 residues. The germline CDR1 and CDR2 sequences are MRHNA and SNTAGT. Trimming took 6 bases from V and 0 from J, leaving 13 bases between them. The CDR3 here is CASSKRQSSTDTQYF. The CDR3 DNA is TGTGCCAGCAGCAAACGACAGTCTAGCACAGATACGCAGTATTTT.

This sequence joins TRBV19 and TRBJ2-7; maybe TRBD1 (6 bases). This CDR3 is 15 amino acids long. From germline, CDR1 is LNHDA and CDR2 SQIVND (reference sequence). The V and J ends lost 5 bases and 2 bases respectively, with 16 bases between them. The CDR3 reads CASSQQGHPTYEQYF. In DNA, the CDR3 is TGTGCCAGTAGTCAACAGGGCCACCCCACCTACGAGCAGTACTTC.

V usage is TRBV27 and J usage is TRBJ1-2, with 7 bases fitting TRBD1. CDR1 is MNHEY, CDR2 SMNVEV, per germline (reference sequence). The length of the CDR3 is 14 residues. V gave up 2 bases and J gave up 5 bases; unmatched junction bases: 5. The CDR3 nucleotides are TGTGCCAGCAGTTTAGGGGGACAGCATTATGGCTACACCTTC. Its protein is CASSLGGQHYGYTF.

V and J are TRBV9 and TRBJ2-2, with D uncertain. V was shortened by 0 bases and J by 0 bases, with 9 bases between the two germline ends. The CDR3 covers 16 residues. The germline V gene encodes CDR1 SGDLS and CDR2 YYNGEE. In DNA form, the CDR3 reads TGTGCCAGCAGCGTAGGAGCGTACGCGAACACCGGGGAGCTGTTTTTT. It is translated as CASSVGAYANTGELFF.

The chain carries TRBV29-1 and TRBJ2-5, with 8 bases that match TRBD2. Germline V lookup: CDR1 SQVTM, CDR2 ANQGSEA. V was clipped by 4 bases and J by 2 bases; unmatched bases: 6. The CDR3 runs 14 residues. CDR3 residues: CSVGGTRVQETQYF. In DNA, the CDR3 is TGCAGCGTTGGCGGGACTAGAGTACAAGAGACCCAGTACTTC.

This chain connects TRBV7-9 to TRBJ2-1, with TRBD2 matching over 8 bases. CDR1 and CDR2 (germline): SEHNR, FQNEAQ (reference sequence). Trimming at V came to 8 bases and at J to 0 bases, leaving 9 bases not matched to a gene. This CDR3 is built from 16 residues. The CDR3 sequence is CASSPIGGASYNEQFF. The CDR3 region has the DNA TGTGCCAGCTCCCCCATCGGGGGGGCCTCCTACAATGAGCAGTTCTTC.

The chain links TRBV7-9 to TRBJ2-1; weak D call: TRBD2 (5 bases). Germline values: CDR1 SEHNR, CDR2 FQNEAQ (reference sequence). V lost 0 bases and J lost 4, with 16 bases in between. The CDR3 sequence is 17 residues long. CDR3 coding DNA: TGTGCCAGCAGCTTAGCCCCGTCGGTGGGAGTATACAATGAGCAGTTCTTC. Residues: CASSLAPSVGVYNEQFF.

This chain links TRBV28 with TRBJ2-2, with a possible D match to TRBD1 (5 bases). Germline CDR1 is MDHEN and CDR2 is SYDVKM. With 9 bases removed from V and 7 bases from J, the gap between germline ends came to 15 bases. The CDR3 has 13 amino acids. The CDR3 loop is CASRQLWGGELFF. In DNA, the CDR3 is TGTGCCAGTAGACAGCTGTGGGGCGGGGAGCTGTTTTTT.

The chain has TRBV6-1 and TRBJ2-7; D might be TRBD2 (6 bases). V was trimmed by 8 bases and J by 2 bases, leaving 13 bases between them. CDR3 size: 13 residues. Germline loops: CDR1 MNHNS, CDR2 SASEGT. CDR3 sequence (DNA): TGTGCCAGCGGGGCTGGGGGGACCTACGAGCAGTACTTC. This gives the protein CASGAGGTYEQYF.

The count of this clone is one. The chain employs TRBV9 and TRBJ2-5; TRBD1 might be the D (5 bases). The V end lost 0 bases, the J end lost 2 bases, and 5 bases lay between the germline ends. This CDR3 spans 13 amino acids. CDR1 is SGDLS, CDR2 YYNGEE, per germline. CDR3 nucleotide sequence: TGTGCCAGCAGCGTAGGACAGCAAGAGACCCAGTACTTC. This codes for CASSVGQQETQYF.

This clone occurred once. The chain uses TRBV2 and TRBJ2-1, with D possibly being TRBD2 (5 bases). The germline V gene encodes CDR1 SNHLY and CDR2 FYNNEI. The CDR3 length is 14 residues. Between the trimmed V and J ends, which lost 3 bases and 9 bases, there was a span of 15 bases. CDR3 DNA: TGTGCCAGCAGTGATGGGCTAGCACGCGGTGAGCAGTTCTTC. It specifies CASSDGLARGEQFF. The whole variable domain, filled in from reference TRBV2 and TRBJ2-1, reads EPEVTQTPSHQVTQMGQEVILRCVPISNHLYFYWYRQILGQKVEFLVSFYNNEISEKSEIFDDQFSVERPDGSNFTLKIRSTKLEDSAMYFCASSDGLARGEQFFGPGTRLTVL.

The gene calls are TRBV15 and TRBJ2-2, with a possible D match to TRBD1 (5 bases). Germline V gene sequence: CDR1 LNHNV, CDR2 YYDKDF (reference sequence). V was clipped by 0 bases and J by 2 bases, with 10 bases between them. The CDR3 runs to 16 residues. The CDR3 bases are TGTGCCACCAGCAGAGACAGGGCTGAAAACACCGGGGAGCTGTTTTTT. Translating it yields CATSRDRAENTGELFF.

V usage is TRBV6-5 and J usage is TRBJ1-5, with D hard to call. The CDR3 length is 16 residues. Trimming left V 0 bases short and J 2 bases short, with 11 bases between. Germline V gene sequence: CDR1 MNHEY, CDR2 SVGAGI. CDR3 nucleotides: TGTGCCAGCAGTTACTCCGGACTCCCGGGCAATCAGCCCCAGCATTTT. It encodes CASSYSGLPGNQPQHF.

This rearrangement joins TRBV6-1 to TRBJ2-7; 7 bases map to TRBD2. V was clipped by 3 bases and J by 4 bases; unmatched bases: 9. Germline V gene lookup returns CDR1 MNHNS and CDR2 SASEGT. CDR3 length: 15 amino acids. The CDR3 region has the DNA TGTGCCAGCAGTGATGCCGGGACTAAGGGGTACGAGCAGTACTTC. Translation gives CASSDAGTKGYEQYF.

The chain couples TRBV6-5 to TRBJ1-1; weak D call: TRBD1 (5 bases). CDR3 length equals 15 residues. Trimming shortened V by 7 bases and J by 0 bases, and 15 bases separated the two germline ends. CDR1 MNHEY and CDR2 SVGAGI come from the germline V gene. CDR3 nucleotide sequence: TGTGCCAGCAATCGCGGGGGTATGTTGAACACTGAAGCTTTCTTT. As protein: CASNRGGMLNTEAFF.

The chain couples TRBV28 to TRBJ1-2; TRBD1 matches at 10 bases. This CDR3 has 14 amino acids. With 2 bases clipped from V and 3 bases from J, the junction kept 0 bases outside the gene matches. In germline, CDR1 is MDHEN, CDR2 SYDVKM. The CDR3 bases are TGTGCCAGCAGTTTAGGACAGGGGGACTATGGCTACACCTTC. Amino acids: CASSLGQGDYGYTF.

V is TRBV4-1 and J is TRBJ2-1, with D possibly matching TRBD2 (6 bases). The V end was cut by 0 bases, the J end by 9 bases, with 18 bases between. The CDR3 totals 16 residues. Germline V gives CDR1 MGHRA, CDR2 YSYEKL. As DNA, the CDR3 is TGCGCCAGCAGCCAAGACGGGCGGGGTGCGGTGGGTGAGCAGTTCTTC. Translation gives CASSQDGRGAVGEQFF.

The chain has TRBV11-3 and TRBJ2-3; D possibly corresponds to TRBD2 (5 bases). This CDR3 is built from 14 residues. V was cut by 2 bases and J by 6 bases, with 12 bases left in between. CDR1 is SGHNT, CDR2 YENEEA, per germline. CDR3 amino acids: CASSLQGLGDTQYF. The DNA for the CDR3 is TGTGCCAGCAGCTTACAAGGACTGGGGGATACGCAGTATTTT.

The chain uses TRBV15 and TRBJ2-1, with D perhaps matching TRBD2 (5 bases). The CDR3 length is 19 residues. Germline V lookup: CDR1 LNHNV, CDR2 YYDKDF (reference sequence). The V end was cut by 2 bases, the J end by 0 bases, with 20 bases between. The CDR3 region is CATSRLPRGLPVSYNEQFF. CDR3 DNA sequence: TGTGCCACCAGCAGATTACCCCGAGGGCTTCCCGTCTCCTACAATGAGCAGTTCTTC.

The genes are TRBV4-1 and TRBJ2-1, with D possibly TRBD2 on 7 matching bases. The ends were cut back, 4 bases at V and 6 bases at J, with 16 bases in the middle. The CDR3 is 15 residues long. CDR1 MGHRA and CDR2 YSYEKL come from the germline V gene. The CDR3 spells CASSLGRGARNEQFF. CDR3 sequence (DNA): TGCGCCAGCAGCCTAGGACGGGGGGCGCGCAATGAGCAGTTCTTC.

The rearrangement links TRBV9 to TRBJ2-7; 11 nucleotides agree with TRBD1. CDR3 length: 16 residues. V was clipped by 4 bases and J by 5 bases; unmatched bases: 11. Germline V gene lookup returns CDR1 SGDLS and CDR2 YYNGEE. Here the CDR3 DNA reads TGTGCCAGCAGCTTGGGACAGGGGGTCTCTAGGAACGAGCAGTACTTC. Translated, it gives CASSLGQGVSRNEQYF. Full variable domain (remainder filled in from reference TRBV9 and TRBJ2-7): DSGVTQTPKHLITATGQRVTLRCSPRSGDLSVYWYQQSLDQGLQFLIQYYNGEERAKGNILERFSAQQFPDLHSELNLSSLELGDSALYFCASSLGQGVSRNEQYFGPGTRLTVT.

This sequence joins TRBV5-1 and TRBJ2-3; weak D call: TRBD1 (5 bases). V lost 4 bases and J 0 bases, leaving 21 bases between the germline ends. Germline-derived CDR1 and CDR2 are SGHRS and YFSETQ. The CDR3 loop spans 18 amino acids. CDR3 DNA sequence: TGCGCCAGCAGCCTGGTGGCAGGGCAAACCTCCAGCACAGATACGCAGTATTTT. Protein sequence: CASSLVAGQTSSTDTQYF.

The CDR3 DNA reads as TGTGCCAGCCAACAGGCCAGGGCTTCCTATGGCTACACCTTC. It is translated as CASQQARASYGYTF. The chain is built from TRBV6-6 and TRBJ1-2; possible D gene TRBD1, 5 bases. Germline assignment: CDR1 MNHNY and CDR2 SVGAGI (reference sequence). V lost 8 bases and J lost 4, with 17 bases in between. The CDR3 has 14 amino acids.

J is TRBJ2-1 and V is TRBV11-2, with 9 bases identical to TRBD2. The CDR3 contains 12 residues. Germline values: CDR1 SGHAT, CDR2 FQNNGV. Unmatched junction bases numbered 6, after V lost 5 bases and J lost 13 bases. CDR3 coding DNA: TGTGCCAGCAGCAGAGGACTAGCGCCTCAGTTCTTC. This codes for CASSRGLAPQFF.

This sequence joins TRBV28 and TRBJ2-7, with 11 bases fitting TRBD2. The CDR3 has 15 residues. Germline assignment: CDR1 MDHEN and CDR2 SYDVKM. V lost 4 bases and J lost 3; bases outside the gene matches: 5. CDR3 in amino acids: CASSSWGTSGYEQYF. Here the CDR3 DNA reads TGTGCCAGCAGTTCATGGGGGACTAGCGGCTACGAGCAGTACTTC.